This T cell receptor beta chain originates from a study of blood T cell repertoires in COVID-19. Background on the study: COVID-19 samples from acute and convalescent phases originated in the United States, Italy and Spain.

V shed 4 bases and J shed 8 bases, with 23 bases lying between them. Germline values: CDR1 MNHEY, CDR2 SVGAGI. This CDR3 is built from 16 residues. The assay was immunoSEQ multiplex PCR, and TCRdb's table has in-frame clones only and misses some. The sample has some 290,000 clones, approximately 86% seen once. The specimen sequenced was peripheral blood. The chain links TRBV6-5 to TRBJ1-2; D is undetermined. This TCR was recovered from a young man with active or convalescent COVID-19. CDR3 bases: TGTGCCAGCAGTTTAACCTCCGGGAGGGTCGAAGGCGGCTACACCTTC. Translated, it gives CASSLTSGRVEGGYTF.